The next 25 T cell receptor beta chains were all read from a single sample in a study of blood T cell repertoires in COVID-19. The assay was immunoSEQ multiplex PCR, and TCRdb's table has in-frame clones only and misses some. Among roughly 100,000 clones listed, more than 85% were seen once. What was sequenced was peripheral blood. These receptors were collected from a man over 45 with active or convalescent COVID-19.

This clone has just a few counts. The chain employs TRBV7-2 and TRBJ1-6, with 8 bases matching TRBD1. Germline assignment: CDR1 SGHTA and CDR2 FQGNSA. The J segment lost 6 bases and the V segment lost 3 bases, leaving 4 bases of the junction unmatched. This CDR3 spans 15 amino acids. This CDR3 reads CASSFTGGGNSPLHF. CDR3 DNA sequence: TGTGCCAGCAGCTTCACAGGGGGTGGTAATTCACCCCTCCACTTT. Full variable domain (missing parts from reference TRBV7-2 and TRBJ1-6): GAGVSQSPSNKVTEKGKDVELRCDPISGHTALYWYRQSLGQGLEFLIYFQGNSAPDKSGLPSDRFSAERTGGSVSTLTIQRTQQEDSAVYLCASSFTGGGNSPLHFGNGTRLTVT.

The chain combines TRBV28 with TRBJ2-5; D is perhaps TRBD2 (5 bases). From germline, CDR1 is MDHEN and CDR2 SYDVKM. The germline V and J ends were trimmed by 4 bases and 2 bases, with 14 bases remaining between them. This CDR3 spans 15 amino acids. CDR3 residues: CASSSNPGVQETQYF. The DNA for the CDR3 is TGTGCCAGCAGTTCAAATCCCGGGGTACAAGAGACCCAGTACTTC.

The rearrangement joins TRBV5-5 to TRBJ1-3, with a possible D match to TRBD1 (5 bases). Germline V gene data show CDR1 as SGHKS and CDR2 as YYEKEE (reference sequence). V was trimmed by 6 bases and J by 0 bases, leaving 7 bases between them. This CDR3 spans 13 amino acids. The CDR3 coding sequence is TGTGCCAGCACAGGGAACTCTGGAAACACCATATATTTT. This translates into CASTGNSGNTIYF.

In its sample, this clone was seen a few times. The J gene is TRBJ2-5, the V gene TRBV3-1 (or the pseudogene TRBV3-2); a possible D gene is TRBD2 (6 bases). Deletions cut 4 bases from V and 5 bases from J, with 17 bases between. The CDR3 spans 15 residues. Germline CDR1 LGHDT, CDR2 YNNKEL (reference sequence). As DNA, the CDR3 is TGTGCCAGCAGCCCGCAGGGAGGAGGTAGGGAGACCCAGTACTTC. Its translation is CASSPQGGGRETQYF.

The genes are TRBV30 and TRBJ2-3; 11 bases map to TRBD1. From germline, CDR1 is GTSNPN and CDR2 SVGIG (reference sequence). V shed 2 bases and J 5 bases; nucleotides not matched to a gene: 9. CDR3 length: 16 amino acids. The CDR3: CAWSTPGQGVRDTQYF. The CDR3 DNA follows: TGTGCCTGGAGTACACCGGGACAGGGGGTTCGAGATACGCAGTATTTT.

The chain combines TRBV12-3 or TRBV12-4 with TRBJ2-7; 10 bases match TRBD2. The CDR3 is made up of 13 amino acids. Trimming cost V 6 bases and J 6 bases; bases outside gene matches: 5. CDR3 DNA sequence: TGTGCCAGCAGCAGCGGGGGGGCCTCCGAGCAGTACGTC. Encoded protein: CASSSGGASEQYV.

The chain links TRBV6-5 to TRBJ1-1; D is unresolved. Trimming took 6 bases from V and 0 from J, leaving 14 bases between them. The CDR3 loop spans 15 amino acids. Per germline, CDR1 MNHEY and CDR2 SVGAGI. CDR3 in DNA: TGTGCCAGCAGCCCATTGGAGATTATGAACACTGAAGCTTTCTTT. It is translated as CASSPLEIMNTEAFF.

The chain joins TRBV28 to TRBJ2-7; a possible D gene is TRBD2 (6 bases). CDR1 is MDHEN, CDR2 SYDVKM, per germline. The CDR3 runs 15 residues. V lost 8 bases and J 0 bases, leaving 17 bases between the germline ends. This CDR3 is CASHSGGSSSYEQYV. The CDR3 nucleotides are TGTGCCAGCCATAGTGGGGGGTCTAGCTCCTACGAGCAGTACGTC.

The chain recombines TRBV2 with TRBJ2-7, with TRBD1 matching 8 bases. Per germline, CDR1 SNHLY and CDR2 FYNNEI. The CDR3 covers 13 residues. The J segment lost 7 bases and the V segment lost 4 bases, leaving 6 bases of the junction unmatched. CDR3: CASSGQGPVEQYF. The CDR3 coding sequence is TGTGCCAGCAGTGGACAGGGGCCTGTAGAGCAGTACTTC.

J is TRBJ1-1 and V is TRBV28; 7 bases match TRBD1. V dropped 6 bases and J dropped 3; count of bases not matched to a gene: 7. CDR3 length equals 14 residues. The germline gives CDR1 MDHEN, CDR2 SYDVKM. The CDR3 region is CASRIRQGYTEAFF. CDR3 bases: TGTGCCAGCAGGATTCGACAGGGTTACACTGAAGCTTTCTTT. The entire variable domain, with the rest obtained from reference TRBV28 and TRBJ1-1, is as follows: DVKVTQSSRYLVKRTGEKVFLECVQDMDHENMFWYRQDPGLGLRLIYFSYDVKMKEKGDIPEGYSVSREKKERFSLILESASTNQTSMYLCASRIRQGYTEAFFGQGTRLTVV.

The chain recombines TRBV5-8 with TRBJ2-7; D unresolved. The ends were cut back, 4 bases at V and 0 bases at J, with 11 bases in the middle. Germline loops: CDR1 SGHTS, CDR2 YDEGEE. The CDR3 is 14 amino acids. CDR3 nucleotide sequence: TGTGCCAGCAGCCTTCAGGCTTACTCCTACGAGCAGTACGTC. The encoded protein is CASSLQAYSYEQYV.

This CDR3 is CASSQIQGSSPLHF. The DNA for the CDR3 is TGTGCCAGCAGCCAAATACAGGGAAGCTCACCCCTCCACTTT. The chain is built from TRBV3-1 (or the pseudogene TRBV3-2) and TRBJ1-6, with a tentative D call TRBD1 (6 bases). Germline assignment: CDR1 LGHDT and CDR2 YNNKEL (reference sequence). The CDR3 is made up of 14 amino acids. The V gene lost 2 bases and the J gene lost 10 bases, with 12 bases spanning the gap.

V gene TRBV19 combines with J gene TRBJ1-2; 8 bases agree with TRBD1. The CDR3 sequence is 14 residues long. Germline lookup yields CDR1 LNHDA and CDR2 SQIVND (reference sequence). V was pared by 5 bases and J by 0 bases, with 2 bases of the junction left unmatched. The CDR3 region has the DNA TGTGCCAGTAGTGAGACAGGGGCTAACTATGGCTACACCTTC. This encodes CASSETGANYGYTF.

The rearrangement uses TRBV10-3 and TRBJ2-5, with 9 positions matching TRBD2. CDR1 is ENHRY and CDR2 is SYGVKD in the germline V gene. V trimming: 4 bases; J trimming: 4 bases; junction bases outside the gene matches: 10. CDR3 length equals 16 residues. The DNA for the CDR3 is TGTGCCATCAGTGCGGAGGCGGGGGGGCCCGGAGAGACCCAGTACTTC. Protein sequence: CAISAEAGGPGETQYF.

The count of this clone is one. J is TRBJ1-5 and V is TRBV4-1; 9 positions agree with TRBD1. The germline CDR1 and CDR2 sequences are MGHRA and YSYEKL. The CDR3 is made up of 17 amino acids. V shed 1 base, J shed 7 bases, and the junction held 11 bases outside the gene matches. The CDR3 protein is CASSQVTGGVGEQPQHF. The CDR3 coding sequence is TGCGCCAGCAGCCAAGTTACAGGGGGCGTAGGGGAACAGCCCCAGCATTTT.

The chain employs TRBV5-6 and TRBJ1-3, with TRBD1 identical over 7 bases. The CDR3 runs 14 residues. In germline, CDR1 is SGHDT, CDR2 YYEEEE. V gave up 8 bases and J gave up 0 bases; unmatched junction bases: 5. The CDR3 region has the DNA TGTGCCAGGCGGGACAGCGACTCTGGAAACACCATATATTTT. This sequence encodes CARRDSDSGNTIYF.

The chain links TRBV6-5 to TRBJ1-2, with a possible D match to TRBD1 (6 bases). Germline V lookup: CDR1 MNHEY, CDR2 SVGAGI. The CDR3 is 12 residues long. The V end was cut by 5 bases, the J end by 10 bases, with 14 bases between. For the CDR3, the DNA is TGTGCCAGCAGTAGCAGGGGTCAGGTCTACACCTTC. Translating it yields CASSSRGQVYTF.

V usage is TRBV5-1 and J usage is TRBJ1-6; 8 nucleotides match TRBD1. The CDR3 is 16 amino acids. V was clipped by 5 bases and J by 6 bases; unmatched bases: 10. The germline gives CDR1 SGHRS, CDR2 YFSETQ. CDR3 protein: CASRAGTGGPNSPLHF. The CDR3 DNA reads TGCGCCAGCAGGGCCGGGACAGGCGGCCCTAATTCACCCCTCCACTTT.

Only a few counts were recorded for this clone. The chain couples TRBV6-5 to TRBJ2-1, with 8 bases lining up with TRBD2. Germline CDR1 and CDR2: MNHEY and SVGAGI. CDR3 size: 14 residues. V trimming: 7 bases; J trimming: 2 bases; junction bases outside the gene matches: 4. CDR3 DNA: TGTGCCAGCACGGGGGGGGACCCCTACAATGAGCAGTTCTTC. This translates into CASTGGDPYNEQFF.

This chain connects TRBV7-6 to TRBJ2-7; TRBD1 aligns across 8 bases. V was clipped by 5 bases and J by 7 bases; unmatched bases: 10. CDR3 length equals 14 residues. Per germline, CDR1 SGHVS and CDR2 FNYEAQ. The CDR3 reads CASSQTGAMGEQYF. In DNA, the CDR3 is TGTGCCAGCAGCCAGACAGGGGCTATGGGGGAGCAGTACTTC.

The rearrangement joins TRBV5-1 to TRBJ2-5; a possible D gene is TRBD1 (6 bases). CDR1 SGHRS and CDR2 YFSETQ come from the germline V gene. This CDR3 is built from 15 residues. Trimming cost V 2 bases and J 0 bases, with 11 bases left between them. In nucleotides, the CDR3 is TGCGCCAGCAGCTTAACAGGGTCCAACCAAGAGACCCAGTACTTC. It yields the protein CASSLTGSNQETQYF.

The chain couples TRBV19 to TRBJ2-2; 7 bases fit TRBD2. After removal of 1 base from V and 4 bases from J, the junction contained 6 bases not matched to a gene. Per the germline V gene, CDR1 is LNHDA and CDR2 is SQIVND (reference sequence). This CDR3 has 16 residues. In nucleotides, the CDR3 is TGTGCCAGTAGTATAGGGGAGGGGATAGTCACCGGGGAGCTGTTTTTT. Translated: CASSIGEGIVTGELFF.

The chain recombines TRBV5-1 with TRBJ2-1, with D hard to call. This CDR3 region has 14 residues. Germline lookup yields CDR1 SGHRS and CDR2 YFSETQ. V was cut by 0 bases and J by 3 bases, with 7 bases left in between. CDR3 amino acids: CASSLGASYNEQFF. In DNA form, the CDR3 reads TGCGCCAGCAGCTTGGGGGCCAGCTACAATGAGCAGTTCTTC.

CDR3 DNA sequence: TGCGCCAGCAGCTTGCTCTCTCTACAGGGGACAGATACGCAGTATTTT. It yields the protein CASSLLSLQGTDTQYF. This sequence joins TRBV5-1 and TRBJ2-3; TRBD1 aligns across 7 bases. CDR1 is SGHRS, CDR2 YFSETQ, per germline. The CDR3 has 16 residues. The junction had 8 bases not matched to a gene; V was cut back by 1 base and J by 3 bases.

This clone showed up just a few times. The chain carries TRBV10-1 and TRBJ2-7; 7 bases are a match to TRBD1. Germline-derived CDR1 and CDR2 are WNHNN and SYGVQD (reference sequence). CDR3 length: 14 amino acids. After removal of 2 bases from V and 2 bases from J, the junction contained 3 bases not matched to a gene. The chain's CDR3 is CASSETGTAYEQYV. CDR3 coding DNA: TGCGCCAGCAGTGAGACTGGGACAGCCTACGAGCAGTACGTC.